This TCR beta chain was observed in a study of PD-1 blockade in mismatch repair-deficient tumors. General study points: Tumor-resident clones, often absent from pretreatment blood, expanded after pembrolizumab and then contracted.

Using immunoSEQ multiplex PCR, the repertoire was profiled, and TCRdb retains in-frame clones only, with some absent. Among under 95,000 clones listed, over 70% were seen once. In the case of this clone: The antigen is not known.

This CDR3 contains 15 residues. Trimming left V 5 bases short and J 2 bases short, with 15 bases between. Germline V gives CDR1 SEHNR, CDR2 FQNEAQ (reference sequence). The rearrangement uses TRBV7-9 and TRBJ2-5; D is ambiguous. This TCR was sampled from an adult with mismatch repair-deficient cancer. Sequenced here: peripheral blood, sampled 12 weeks after starting pembrolizumab. CDR3 nucleotide sequence: TGTGCCAGCAGCCCCGGTAGGACCCAACAAGAGACCCAGTACTTC. Translation: CASSPGRTQQETQYF. The whole variable domain, remainder taken from reference TRBV7-9 and TRBJ2-5, is DTGVSQNPRHKITKRGQNVTFRCDPISEHNRLYWYRQTLGQGPEFLTYFQNEAQLEKSRLLSDRFSAERPKGSFSTLEIQRTEQGDSAMYLCASSPGRTQQETQYFGPGTRLLVL.